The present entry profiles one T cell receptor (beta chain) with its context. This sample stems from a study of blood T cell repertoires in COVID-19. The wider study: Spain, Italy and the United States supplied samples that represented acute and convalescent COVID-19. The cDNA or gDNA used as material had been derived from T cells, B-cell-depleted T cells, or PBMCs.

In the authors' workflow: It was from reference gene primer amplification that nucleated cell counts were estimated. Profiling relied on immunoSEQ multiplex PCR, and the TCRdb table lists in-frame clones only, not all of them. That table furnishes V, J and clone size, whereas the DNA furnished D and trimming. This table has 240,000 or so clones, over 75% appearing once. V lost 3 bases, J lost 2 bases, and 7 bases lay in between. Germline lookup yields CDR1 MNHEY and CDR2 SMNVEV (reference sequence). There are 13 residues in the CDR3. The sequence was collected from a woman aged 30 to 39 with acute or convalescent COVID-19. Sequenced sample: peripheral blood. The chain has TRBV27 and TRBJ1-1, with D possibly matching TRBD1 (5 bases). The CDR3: CASSFQGNTEAFF. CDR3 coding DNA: TGTGCCAGCAGTTTTCAGGGCAACACTGAAGCTTTCTTT.